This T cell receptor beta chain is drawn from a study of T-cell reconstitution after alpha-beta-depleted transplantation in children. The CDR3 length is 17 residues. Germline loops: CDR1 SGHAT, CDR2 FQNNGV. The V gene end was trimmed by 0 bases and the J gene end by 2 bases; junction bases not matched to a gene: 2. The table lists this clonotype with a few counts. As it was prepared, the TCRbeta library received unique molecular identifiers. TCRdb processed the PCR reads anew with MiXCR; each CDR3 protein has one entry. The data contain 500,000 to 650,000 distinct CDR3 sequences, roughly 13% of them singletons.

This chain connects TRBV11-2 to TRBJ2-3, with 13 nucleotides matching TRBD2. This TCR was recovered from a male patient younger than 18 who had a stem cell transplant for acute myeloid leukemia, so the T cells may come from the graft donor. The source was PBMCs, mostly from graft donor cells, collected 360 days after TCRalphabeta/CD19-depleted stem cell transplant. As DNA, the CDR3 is TGTGCCAGCAGCTTAGAACTAGCGGGAGGGATCACAGATACGCAGTATTTT. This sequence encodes CASSLELAGGITDTQYF. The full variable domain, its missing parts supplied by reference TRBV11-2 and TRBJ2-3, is EAGVAQSPRYKIIEKRQSVAFWCNPISGHATLYWYQQILGQGPKLLIQFQNNGVVDDSQLPKDRFSAERLKGVDSTLKIQPAKLEDSAVYLCASSLELAGGITDTQYFGPGTRLTVL.